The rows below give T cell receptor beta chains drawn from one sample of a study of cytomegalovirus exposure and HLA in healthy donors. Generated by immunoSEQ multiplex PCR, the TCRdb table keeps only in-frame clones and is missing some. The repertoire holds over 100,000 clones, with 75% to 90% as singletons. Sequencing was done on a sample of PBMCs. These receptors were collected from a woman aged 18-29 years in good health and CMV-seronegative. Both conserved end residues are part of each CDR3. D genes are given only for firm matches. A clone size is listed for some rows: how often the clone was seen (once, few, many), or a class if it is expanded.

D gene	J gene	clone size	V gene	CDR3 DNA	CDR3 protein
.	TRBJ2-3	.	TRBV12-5	TGTGCTAGTTCGTGGGGGGGCACAGATACGCAGTATTTT	CASSWGGTDTQYF
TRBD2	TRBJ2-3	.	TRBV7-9	TGTGCCAGCAGCTTTGAGGCGGGGGGTGAGGTCGGAGATACGCAGTATTTT	CASSFEAGGEVGDTQYF
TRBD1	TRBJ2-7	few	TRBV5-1	TGCGCCAGCAGCTTGGGGACAGGGAACCACGAGCAGTACTTC	CASSLGTGNHEQYF
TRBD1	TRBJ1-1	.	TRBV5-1	TGCGCCAGCGGGACAGGAGGGGGTACTGAAGCTTTCTTT	CASGTGGGTEAFF
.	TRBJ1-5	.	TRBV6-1	TGTGCCAGCAGGGCTTCGAGGATTGAAGATCAGCCCCAGCATTTT	CASRASRIEDQPQHF
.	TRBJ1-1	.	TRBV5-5	TGTGCCAGCAGCATCTACTTGAACACTGAAGCTTTCTTT	CASSIYLNTEAFF
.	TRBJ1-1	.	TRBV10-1	TGCGCCAGCAGTGCCTCTCCCGGGACTGAAGCTTTCTTT	CASSASPGTEAFF
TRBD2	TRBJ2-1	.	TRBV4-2	TGTGCCAGCAGCCAAGCGATAATAGCGGGGGTTTATGAGCAGTTCTTC	CASSQAIIAGVYEQFF
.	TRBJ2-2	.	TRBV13	TGTGCCAGCAGCCTACGACAAGCGAACACCGGGGAGCTGTTTTTT	CASSLRQANTGELFF
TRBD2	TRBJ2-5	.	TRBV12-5	TGTGCTAGTGGTTTGACTCGCCCGGGAGGAGAGACCCAGTACTTC	CASGLTRPGGETQYF
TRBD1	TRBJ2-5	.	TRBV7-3	TGTGCCAGCAGCGGGACAGCACAAGAGACCCAGTACTTC	CASSGTAQETQYF
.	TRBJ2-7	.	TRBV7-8	TGTGCCAGCAGTATCGAGGGAGCGACCTACGAGCAGTACTTC	CASSIEGATYEQYF
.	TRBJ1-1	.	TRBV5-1	TGCGCCAGCAGCTTGTTCAGAGGCCCGAACACTGAAGCTTTCTTT	CASSLFRGPNTEAFF
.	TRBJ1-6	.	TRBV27	TGTGCCAGCAGTTTAGAGAGGTGGAGAGGTAATTCACCCCTCCACTTT	CASSLERWRGNSPLHF
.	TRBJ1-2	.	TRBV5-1	TGCGCCAGCAGCTTTCGGGGGGCGGATGATGGCTACACCTTC	CASSFRGADDGYTF
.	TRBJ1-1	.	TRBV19	TGTGCCAGTACCCGACCGGGGGGGGACACTGAAGCTTTCTTT	CASTRPGGDTEAFF
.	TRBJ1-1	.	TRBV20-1	TGCAGTGCGCCGTCCCCCGGGGCTTTCTTT	CSAPSPGAFF
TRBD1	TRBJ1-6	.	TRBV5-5	TGTGCCAGCAAGGGACAGGTCATAAGCTCCTATAATTCACCCCTCCACTTT	CASKGQVISSYNSPLHF
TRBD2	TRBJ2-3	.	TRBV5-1	TGCGCCAGCAGCTTGACCGGGACTATTAATACGCAGTATTTT	CASSLTGTINTQYF
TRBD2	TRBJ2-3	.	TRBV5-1	TGCGCCAGCAGCGTTATTAGCGGGGGGGCCGTAGATACGCAGTATTTT	CASSVISGGAVDTQYF
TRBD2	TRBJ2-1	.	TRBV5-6	TGTGCCAGCAGCCGCACAGCGGGGGCCACCTACAATGAGCAGTTCTTC	CASSRTAGATYNEQFF
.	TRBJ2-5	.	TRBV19	TGTGCCAGTAGTCCCTCGGGGAATACGTTCGAGACCCAGTACTTC	CASSPSGNTFETQYF
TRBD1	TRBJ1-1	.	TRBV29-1	TGCAGCGTTGAAAGGCTGACAGGGCGAAACACTGAAGCTTTCTTT	CSVERLTGRNTEAFF
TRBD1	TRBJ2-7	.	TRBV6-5	TGTGCCAGCAGTTACAGAAGGACAGGGAAAGTCCACGAGCAGTACTTC	CASSYRRTGKVHEQYF
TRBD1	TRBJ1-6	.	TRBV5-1	TGCGCCAGCAGCTTGGACGGACAGGGGGCACCCCTCCACTTT	CASSLDGQGAPLHF
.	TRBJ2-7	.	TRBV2	TGTGCCAGCAGCCTACTAGCATATTTGTACGAGCAGTACTTC	CASSLLAYLYEQYF
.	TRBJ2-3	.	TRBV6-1	TGTGCCAGCAGTGAAGCGGCCGTCTCGCAGTATTTT	CASSEAAVSQYF
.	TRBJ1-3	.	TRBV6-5	TGTGCCAGCAGTTACTCGACGGGGGGCGGAAACACCATATATTTT	CASSYSTGGGNTIYF
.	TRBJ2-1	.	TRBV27	TGTGCCAGCATGCGTTACCCCAATGAGCAGTTCTTC	CASMRYPNEQFF
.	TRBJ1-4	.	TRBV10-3	TGTGCCATCAGTGAGGCGGGTACACCGGGTGAAAAACTGTTTTTT	CAISEAGTPGEKLFF
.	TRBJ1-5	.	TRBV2	TGTGCCAGCAGAGACGGGACTGCTAGCAATCAGCCCCAGCATTTT	CASRDGTASNQPQHF
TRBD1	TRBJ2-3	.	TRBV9	TGTGCCAGCAGCGTAGGGACGACAGGGGGCACAGATACGCAGTATTTT	CASSVGTTGGTDTQYF
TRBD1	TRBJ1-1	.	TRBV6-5	TGTGCCAGCAGCAGACAGGGCTCTGAAGCTTTCTTT	CASSRQGSEAFF
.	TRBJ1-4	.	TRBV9	TGTGCCAGCAGCGTTCGGCCCACCCGGGGTGAAAAACTGTTTTTT	CASSVRPTRGEKLFF
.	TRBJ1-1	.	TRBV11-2	TGTGCCAGCAGCATGGGGGGAAGGGGCACTGAAGCTTTCTTT	CASSMGGRGTEAFF
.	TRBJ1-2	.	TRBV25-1	TGTGCCAGCAGTGAGGTTGAGCGGCCGACCCCTAACTATGGCTACACCTTC	CASSEVERPTPNYGYTF
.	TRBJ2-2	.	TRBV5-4	TGTGCCAGCGGATCCGCCCCAGGCAGGGCTATCACCGGGGAGCTGTTTTTT	CASGSAPGRAITGELFF
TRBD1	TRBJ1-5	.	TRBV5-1	TGCGCCAGCAGCCCTGGGACAGGGTCGGGTCAGCCCCAGCATTTT	CASSPGTGSGQPQHF
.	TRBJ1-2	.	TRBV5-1	TGCGCCAGCAGCTTGGACAGGAACTATGGCTACACCTTC	CASSLDRNYGYTF
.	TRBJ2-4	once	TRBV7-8	TGTGCCAGCAGCACAAAACGTCCGTCAGCATCAGGGAGGCTAGCCAAAAACATTCAGTACTTC	CASSTKRPSASGRLAKNIQYF
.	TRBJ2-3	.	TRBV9	TGTGCCAGCAGCCCAGGGGGGCGGGGGGCAACCACAGATACGCAGTATTTT	CASSPGGRGATTDTQYF
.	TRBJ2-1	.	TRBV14	TGTGCCAGCAGCCCTACGGGGATTCGTTACTTAGAGCAGTTCTTC	CASSPTGIRYLEQFF
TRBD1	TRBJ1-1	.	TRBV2	TGTGCCAGCAGTGCAGACAGGGACACTGAAGCTTTCTTT	CASSADRDTEAFF
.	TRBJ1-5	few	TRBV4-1	TGCGCCAGCAGCCAAGATAGCGCGCGGTGGGGGGCCCAGCATTTT	CASSQDSARWGAQHF